The clone carrying this T cell receptor (beta chain) occurred a few times. The antigen remains undetermined. The data belong to a study of blood T cells in healthy people across ages. A second PCR, run for about 6 to 11 cycles, used a sample-barcoded 5' primer plus a J-beta primer mix. Each CDR3 protein is one row after TCRdb ran MiXCR on the 5' RACE reads. Of 1.8 million or so distinct CDR3 sequences in the sample, about two fifths were seen once. Germline V gene sequence: CDR1 LGHNA, CDR2 YSLEER. The V and J ends lost 2 bases and 4 bases, in that order; junction bases with no gene match: 13. The length of the CDR3 is 18 residues. The study's findings and limits: Percentage of naive T cells showed a strong correlation with TCR beta diversity. Age showed a roughly linear inverse relationship with TCR beta diversity per million T cells.

The clonotype was recovered from a human donor in good health. The chain links TRBV4-3 to TRBJ2-1; 8 bases are shared with TRBD2. Sequencing input: blood. The CDR3 DNA reads as TGCGCCAGCAGCCAATCATTTCGGGGGGGCTATTATTACAATGAGCAGTTCTTC. Translation gives CASSQSFRGGYYYNEQFF.